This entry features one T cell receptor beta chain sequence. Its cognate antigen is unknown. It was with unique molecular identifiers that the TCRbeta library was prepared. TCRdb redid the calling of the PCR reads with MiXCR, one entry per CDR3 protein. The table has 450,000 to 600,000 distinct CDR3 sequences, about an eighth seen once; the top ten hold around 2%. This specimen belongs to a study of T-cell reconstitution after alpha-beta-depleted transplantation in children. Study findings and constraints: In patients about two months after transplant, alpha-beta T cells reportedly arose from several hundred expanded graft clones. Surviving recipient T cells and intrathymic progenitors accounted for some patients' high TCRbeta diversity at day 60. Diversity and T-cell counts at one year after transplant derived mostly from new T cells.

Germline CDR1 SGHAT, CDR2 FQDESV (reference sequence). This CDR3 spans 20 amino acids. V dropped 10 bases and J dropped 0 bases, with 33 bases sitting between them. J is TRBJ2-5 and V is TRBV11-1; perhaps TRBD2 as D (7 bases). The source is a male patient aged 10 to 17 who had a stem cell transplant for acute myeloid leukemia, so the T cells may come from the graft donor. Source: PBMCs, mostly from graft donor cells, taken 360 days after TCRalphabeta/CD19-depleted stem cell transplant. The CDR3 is CATTTIPGPGGLWYQETQYF. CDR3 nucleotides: TGTGCCACCACAACCATCCCGGGCCCGGGGGGCCTTTGGTACCAAGAGACCCAGTACTTC.